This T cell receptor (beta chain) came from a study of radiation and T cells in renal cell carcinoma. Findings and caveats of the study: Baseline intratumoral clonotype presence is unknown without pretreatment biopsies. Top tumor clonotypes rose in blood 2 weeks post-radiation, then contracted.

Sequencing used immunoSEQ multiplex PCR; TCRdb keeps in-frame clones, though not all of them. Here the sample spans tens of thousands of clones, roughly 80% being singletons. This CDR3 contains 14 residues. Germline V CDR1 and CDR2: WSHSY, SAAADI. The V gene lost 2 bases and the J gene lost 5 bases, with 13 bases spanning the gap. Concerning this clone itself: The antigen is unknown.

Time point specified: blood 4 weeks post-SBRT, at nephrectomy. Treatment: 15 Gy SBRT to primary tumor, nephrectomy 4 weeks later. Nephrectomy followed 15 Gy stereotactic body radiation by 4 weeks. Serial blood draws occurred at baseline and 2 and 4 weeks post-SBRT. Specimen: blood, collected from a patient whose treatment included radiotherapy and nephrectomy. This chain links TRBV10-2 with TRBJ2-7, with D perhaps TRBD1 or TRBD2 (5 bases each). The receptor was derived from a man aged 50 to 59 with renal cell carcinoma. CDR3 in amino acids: CASSERGLYHEQYF. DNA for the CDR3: TGCGCCAGCAGTGAGCGGGGCCTTTACCACGAGCAGTACTTC.